The TCR beta chain described here comes from a study of blood T cells in healthy people across ages (dated by TCRdb to the mid-2010s). Background for the entire study: Template switching captured roughly one uniquely barcoded TCR beta cDNA molecule per two T cells in model experiments. To avoid experimental bias, donors of different ages were distributed randomly across sequencing lanes. Age-related changes in TCR beta repertoire diversity were measured in the study by deep sequencing normalized with unique cDNA molecular identifiers. Two additional independent replicas of 1 million unique cDNA reads from the same blood draw were analyzed for two donors (one aged 18 to 30 and one aged 80 or older). Four age groups were formed from the donors: young (average 16 years), middle-aged (around 41), aged (more than 55) and long-lived (82). The research as a whole found: Estimates of total diversity from one million sequenced T cells were regarded as lower bounds and underestimates. Because the CMV infection status of the donors was unknown, age-related changes in expanded clonotypes may potentially have been confounded. Observed TCR beta diversity correlated strongly with the percentage of naive T cells measured by flow cytometry. The long-lived group showed more naive CD4+ T cells, fewer expanded clones and increased TCR diversity than the aged group, suggesting age selection. As age increased, observed TCR beta diversity per million T cells dropped in a roughly linear way, and a significant reduction was already evident by age 40. Bulk unsorted PBMC profiling prevented conclusive comparison of naive and antigen-experienced compartments.

As regards this clonotype: It has no known antigen specificity. No per-base quality is available; no much larger clone lies one base away.

The donors were under 40 Caucasian individuals from Russia, aged about 6 to 95 years, who were systemically healthy. Ten milliliters of peripheral blood were drawn from each donor into EDTA-treated Vacutainer tubes. Ficoll-Paque density-gradient centrifugation was used to isolate PBMCs, with at least 6 million obtained per sample. Total RNA, at least 6 micrograms per sample, was extracted from PBMCs with Trizol reagent. For every donor, flow cytometry on a PBMC aliquot measured the percentage of naive CD45RAhigh/CD27high T cells. The method was 5' RACE. Sequenced on an Illumina HiSeq 2500. A second PCR of about 6 to 11 cycles was performed with a sample-barcoded 5' primer and a J-beta primer mix. A unique molecular identifier was introduced onto each TCR beta cDNA molecule by a template-switch 5' adaptor carrying 12 random nucleotides. At least 3 million CDR3-containing paired-end reads were obtained from each sample. All of the RNA was converted into first-strand cDNA using the Mint cDNA synthesis kit, with a TRBC-specific oligonucleotide serving as the primer. All cDNA was treated with uracil-DNA glycosylase and then went through a first 18-cycle PCR with the universal primers M1SS and BC2_uni_R. In the original analysis: For normalization, 1 million high-quality reads were randomly selected from each sample, with every read carrying a distinct molecular identifier. Reads with shared molecular identifiers were discarded instead of being binned into consensus sequences. CDR3 identification, clonotype clustering and error correction used MiTCR with a Q25 quality threshold and the strictest error-elimination algorithm. A nonparametric unseen species model with Euler transformation was used to estimate a lower bound on total TCR beta diversity. TCRdb passed the public sequencing reads through fastp at Q25 and MiXCR, retaining productive beta sequences. Rows with a matching CDR3 protein are joined into one entry that keeps the most common DNA and genes. TCRdb's processing, not the authors' own work, is the source of the V and J calls. The sample data list approximately 800,000 distinct CDR3 sequences, and around 34% of these were observed just once. 13% of the sample is in the top ten clones.

From the cysteine up to the phenylalanine, the CDR3 has a length of 14 residues. Just the 42-base CDR3 DNA is kept, in frame starting at base 1. From a lookup of the germline V gene (reference sequence), CDR1 and CDR2 are SEHNR and FQNEAQ. Cut back by 6 bases and 1 base, the V and J ends lie 12 bases apart. Specimen: blood. This chain joins TRBV7-9 to TRBJ1-2, with TRBD1 tentatively as D gene (5 bases match). This TCR was sampled from a man younger than 35 in good health. The CDR3 region: CASSRVGVNYGYTF. In nucleotide form, the sequence is TGTGCCAGCAGTCGCGTAGGGGTTAACTATGGCTACACCTTC.